This note documents a single T cell receptor (beta chain) sequence. Antigen unknown. This record belongs to a study of T cells after yellow fever vaccination. General study points: Clones from primary vaccination mostly reappeared after the booster (less than 98% CD4, about 85% CD8). Peak timing came faster in the weaker secondary response, day 5 versus 15.

By 5'RACE template switching, TCR cDNA was produced, with a universal primer site and UMIs added in the process. TCRdb fed the 5' RACE reads into MiXCR, producing one record per CDR3 protein. Counted here are under 550,000 distinct CDR3 sequences, about a fifth occurring once; the ten biggest clones make up around 16%. This CDR3 is 14 amino acids long. Trimming removed 2 bases from V and 5 bases from J; junction bases left unmatched: 6. In germline, CDR1 is SGHRS, CDR2 YFSETQ. The clonotype originates from a young man who received the YFV17D yellow fever vaccine. The source material was PBMCs, sampled roughly 23 days after the first yellow fever vaccination. This chain connects TRBV5-1 to TRBJ1-1; 7 bases line up with TRBD1. The CDR3 is CASSFQGGWTEAFF. The CDR3 coding sequence is TGCGCCAGCAGCTTCCAGGGGGGGTGGACTGAAGCTTTCTTT.